The source of this T cell receptor (beta chain) is a study of radiotherapy plus CTLA-4 blockade in lung cancer. Study background: Of all patients, around 18% responded objectively and approximately 31% showed disease control. Notes on the study in general: After treatment with radiotherapy plus ipilimumab, TCR clones that came from the tumor expanded in blood. It was early blood T cell clone dynamics, with interferon-beta, that reportedly best predicted response.

A word on this clone: Its specificity is unknown.

Germline CDR1 KGHSH, CDR2 LQKENI. CDR3 length: 15 residues. V was cut by 1 base and J by 0 bases, with 9 bases left in between. The data were produced by immunoSEQ multiplex PCR, yet TCRdb's version contains in-frame clones alone and is incomplete. The profile shows tens of thousands of clones, 65% to 85% of them singletons. This receptor was identified in a human donor with non-small cell lung cancer whose response to radiotherapy plus ipilimumab could not be evaluated. The sample consisted of peripheral blood, taken from a patient treated with radiotherapy plus ipilimumab. The rearrangement links TRBV18 to TRBJ1-1, with no clear D. As DNA, the CDR3 is TGTGCCAGCTCACCACTGGCGGTTCTGAACACTGAAGCTTTCTTT. This gives the protein CASSPLAVLNTEAFF.